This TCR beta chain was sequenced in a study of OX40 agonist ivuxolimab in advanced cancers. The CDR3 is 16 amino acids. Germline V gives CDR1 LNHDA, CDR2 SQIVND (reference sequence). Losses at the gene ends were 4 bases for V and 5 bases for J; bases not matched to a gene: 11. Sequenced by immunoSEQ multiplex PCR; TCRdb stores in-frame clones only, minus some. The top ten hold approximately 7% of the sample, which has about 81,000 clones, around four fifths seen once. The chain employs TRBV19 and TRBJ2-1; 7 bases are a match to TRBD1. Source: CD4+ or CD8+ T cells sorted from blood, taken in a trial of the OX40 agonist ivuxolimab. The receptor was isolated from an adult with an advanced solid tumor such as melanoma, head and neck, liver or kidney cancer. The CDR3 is CASSRQGRTAHNEQFF. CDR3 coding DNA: TGTGCCAGTAGTAGACAGGGTCGAACGGCCCACAATGAGCAGTTCTTC.